This is a list of T cell receptor beta chains from one sample in a study of post-analysis software for immune sequencing data. MiXCR, applied by TCRdb to the PCR reads, yields one record per CDR3 protein. The sample has roughly 730,000 distinct CDR3 sequences, roughly 27% seen once. The sequenced sample consisted of blood. Receptor source: a girl between 5 and 17 years old with multiple sclerosis. CDR3s include the opening cysteine and the closing phenylalanine or tryptophan. The order of the fields is D gene, clone size, J gene, V gene, CDR3 protein, CDR3 DNA. D genes are given only for firm matches. The listing skips clone size in some rows; elsewhere it reads once, few, many or a size class.

d_call: TRBD1
clone_size: .
j_call: TRBJ2-3
v_call: TRBV5-1
cdr3_aa: CASSEQGEDTQYF
cdr3_nt: TGCGCCAGCTCCGAACAGGGGGAGGATACGCAGTATTTT

d_call: .
clone_size: .
j_call: TRBJ2-3
v_call: TRBV6-6
cdr3_aa: CASSRDPLGAQYF
cdr3_nt: TGTGCCAGCAGCCGGGACCCCCTTGGTGCGCAGTATTTT

d_call: .
clone_size: .
j_call: TRBJ2-5
v_call: TRBV5-4
cdr3_aa: CASSLDPGRVVETQYF
cdr3_nt: TGTGCCAGCAGCTTGGATCCGGGGCGTGTAGTGGAGACCCAGTACTTC

d_call: TRBD2
clone_size: .
j_call: TRBJ2-1
v_call: TRBV7-9
cdr3_aa: CASSFPSGRADNEQFF
cdr3_nt: TGTGCCAGCAGCTTCCCTAGCGGGAGGGCCGACAATGAGCAGTTCTTC

d_call: .
clone_size: .
j_call: TRBJ1-2
v_call: TRBV20-1
cdr3_aa: CSARVVTSYGYTF
cdr3_nt: TGCAGTGCTAGAGTCGTGACATCCTATGGCTACACCTTC

d_call: TRBD1
clone_size: few
j_call: TRBJ2-5
v_call: TRBV11-2
cdr3_aa: CASSHGTDTKETQYF
cdr3_nt: TGTGCCAGCAGCCACGGGACAGATACTAAGGAGACCCAGTACTTC

d_call: .
clone_size: .
j_call: TRBJ2-1
v_call: TRBV28
cdr3_aa: CASSPWNEQFF
cdr3_nt: TGTGCCAGCAGCCCTTGGAATGAGCAGTTCTTC

d_call: .
clone_size: .
j_call: TRBJ2-7
v_call: TRBV20-1
cdr3_aa: CSASPSLRSYEQYF
cdr3_nt: TGCAGTGCTAGCCCTTCGCTTCGTTCCTACGAGCAGTACTTC

d_call: .
clone_size: .
j_call: TRBJ1-6
v_call: TRBV20-1
cdr3_aa: CSASGLGDGSPLHF
cdr3_nt: TGCAGTGCTAGCGGACTCGGGGACGGTTCACCCCTCCACTTT

d_call: .
clone_size: few
j_call: TRBJ1-2
v_call: TRBV7-9
cdr3_aa: CASSPVGRNYGYTF
cdr3_nt: TGTGCCAGCAGCCCAGTAGGAAGGAACTATGGCTACACCTTC

d_call: TRBD2
clone_size: few
j_call: TRBJ2-3
v_call: TRBV5-1
cdr3_aa: CASSLARIGTTIGDTQYF
cdr3_nt: TGCGCCAGCAGCTTGGCCAGGATAGGGACTACGATTGGCGATACGCAGTATTTT

d_call: .
clone_size: few
j_call: TRBJ2-3
v_call: TRBV4-2
cdr3_aa: CASSPKLVDTQYF
cdr3_nt: TGTGCCAGCAGCCCAAAGTTGGTAGATACGCAGTATTTT

d_call: .
clone_size: .
j_call: TRBJ2-6
v_call: TRBV10-3
cdr3_aa: CAISPSSGANVLTF
cdr3_nt: TGTGCCATCAGCCCGAGCTCTGGGGCCAACGTCCTGACTTTC

d_call: .
clone_size: .
j_call: TRBJ2-1
v_call: TRBV6-1
cdr3_aa: CASSEALGVSYNEQFF
cdr3_nt: TGTGCCAGCAGTGAAGCGCTAGGGGTCTCCTACAATGAGCAGTTCTTC

d_call: TRBD2
clone_size: few
j_call: TRBJ2-1
v_call: TRBV29-1
cdr3_aa: CGVSLGLAGVGTYNEQFF
cdr3_nt: TGCGGCGTTTCCCTGGGACTAGCGGGAGTGGGGACATACAATGAGCAGTTCTTC

d_call: .
clone_size: many
j_call: TRBJ2-4
v_call: TRBV6-5
cdr3_aa: CASRRRALAKNIQYF
cdr3_nt: TGTGCCAGCAGACGCAGGGCCTTGGCCAAAAACATTCAGTACTTC

d_call: TRBD2
clone_size: .
j_call: TRBJ2-3
v_call: TRBV6-5
cdr3_aa: CASSRGGKDTQYF
cdr3_nt: TGTGCCAGCAGCCGCGGGGGTAAAGATACGCAGTATTTT

d_call: .
clone_size: few
j_call: TRBJ2-7
v_call: TRBV11-2
cdr3_aa: CASSLDWIRYEGREQYF
cdr3_nt: TGTGCCAGCAGCTTAGATTGGATCCGATACGAGGGGAGGGAGCAGTACTTC

d_call: TRBD2
clone_size: .
j_call: TRBJ2-5
v_call: TRBV9
cdr3_aa: CASSPGLAGKETQYF
cdr3_nt: TGTGCCAGCAGCCCCGGACTAGCGGGAAAGGAGACCCAGTACTTC

d_call: TRBD1
clone_size: .
j_call: TRBJ1-3
v_call: TRBV2
cdr3_aa: CASSEGDRAGNTIYF
cdr3_nt: TGTGCCAGCAGTGAAGGGGACAGGGCTGGAAACACCATATATTTT

d_call: .
clone_size: once
j_call: TRBJ2-3
v_call: TRBV6-1
cdr3_aa: CASTTLASTDTRYF
cdr3_nt: TGTGCCAGCACCACTCTGGCGAGCACAGATACGCGGTATTTT

d_call: .
clone_size: few
j_call: TRBJ2-3
v_call: TRBV15
cdr3_aa: CATKLSDRPSTDTQYF
cdr3_nt: TGTGCCACTAAACTCTCGGACAGACCTAGCACAGATACGCAGTATTTT

d_call: .
clone_size: .
j_call: TRBJ2-1
v_call: TRBV4-1
cdr3_aa: CASSQDRTYLNEQFF
cdr3_nt: TGCGCCAGCAGCCAAGATCGGACTTATTTGAATGAGCAGTTCTTC

d_call: TRBD1
clone_size: few
j_call: TRBJ1-6
v_call: TRBV6-2/TRBV6-3
cdr3_aa: CASSYRDRGDSPLHF
cdr3_nt: TGTGCCAGCAGTTACCGCGACAGGGGTGATTCACCCCTCCACTTT

d_call: .
clone_size: many
j_call: TRBJ1-5
v_call: TRBV20-1
cdr3_aa: CSASARAGLSNQPQHF
cdr3_nt: TGCAGTGCTAGTGCTCGGGCAGGCCTTAGCAATCAGCCCCAGCATTTT

d_call: .
clone_size: few
j_call: TRBJ2-4
v_call: TRBV12-3/TRBV12-4
cdr3_aa: CVSSPMRTGWGKNIQYF
cdr3_nt: TGTGTCAGCAGCCCCATGAGGACGGGGTGGGGCAAAAACATTCAGTACTTC

d_call: .
clone_size: .
j_call: TRBJ2-1
v_call: TRBV4-1
cdr3_aa: CASSQDASISYNEQFF
cdr3_nt: TGCGCCAGCAGCCAAGATGCGTCCATCTCCTACAATGAGCAGTTCTTC

d_call: .
clone_size: .
j_call: TRBJ2-3
v_call: TRBV7-2
cdr3_aa: CASSLWPAKGDTQYF
cdr3_nt: TGTGCCAGCAGCCTGTGGCCCGCCAAGGGAGATACGCAGTATTTT

d_call: .
clone_size: many
j_call: TRBJ2-7
v_call: TRBV6-6
cdr3_aa: CASRRGEGEQYF
cdr3_nt: TGTGCCAGCAGGAGGGGGGAAGGCGAGCAGTACTTC